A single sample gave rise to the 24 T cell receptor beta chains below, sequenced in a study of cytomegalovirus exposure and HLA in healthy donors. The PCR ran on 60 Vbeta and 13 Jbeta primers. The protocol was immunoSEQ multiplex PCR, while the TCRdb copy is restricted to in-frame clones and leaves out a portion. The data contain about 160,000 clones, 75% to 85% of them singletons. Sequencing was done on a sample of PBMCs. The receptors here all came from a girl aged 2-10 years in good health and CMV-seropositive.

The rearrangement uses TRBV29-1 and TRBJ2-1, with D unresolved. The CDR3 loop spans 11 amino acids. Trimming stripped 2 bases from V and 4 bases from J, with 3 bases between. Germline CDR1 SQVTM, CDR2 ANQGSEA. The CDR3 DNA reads TGCAGCGTTGAACATTACAATGAGCAGTTCTTC. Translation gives CSVEHYNEQFF.

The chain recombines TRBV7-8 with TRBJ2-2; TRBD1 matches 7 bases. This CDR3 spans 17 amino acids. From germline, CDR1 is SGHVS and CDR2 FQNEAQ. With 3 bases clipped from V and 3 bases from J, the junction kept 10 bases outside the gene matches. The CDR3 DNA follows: TGTGCCAGCAGCTTGCCCACAGGGGAGATTGACACCGGGGAGCTGTTTTTT. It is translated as CASSLPTGEIDTGELFF.

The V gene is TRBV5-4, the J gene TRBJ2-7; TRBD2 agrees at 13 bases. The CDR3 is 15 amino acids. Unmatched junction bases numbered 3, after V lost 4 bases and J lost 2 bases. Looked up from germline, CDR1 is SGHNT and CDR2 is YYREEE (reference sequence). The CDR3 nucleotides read TGTGCCAGCAGCCTGGGACTAGCGGGAACCTACGAGCAGTACTTC. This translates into CASSLGLAGTYEQYF.

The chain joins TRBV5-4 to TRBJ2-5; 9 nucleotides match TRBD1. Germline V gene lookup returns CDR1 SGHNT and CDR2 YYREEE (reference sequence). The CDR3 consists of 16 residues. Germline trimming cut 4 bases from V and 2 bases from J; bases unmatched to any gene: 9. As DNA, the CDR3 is TGTGCCAGCAGCCTAGACAGGGGGAGCGGGCAAGAGACCCAGTACTTC. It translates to CASSLDRGSGQETQYF.

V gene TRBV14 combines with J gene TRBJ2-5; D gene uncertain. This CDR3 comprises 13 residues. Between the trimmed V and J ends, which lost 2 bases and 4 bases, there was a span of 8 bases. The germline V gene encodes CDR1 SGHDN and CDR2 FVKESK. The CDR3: CASSQSVVETQYF. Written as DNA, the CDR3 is TGTGCCAGCAGCCAAAGCGTTGTAGAGACCCAGTACTTC.

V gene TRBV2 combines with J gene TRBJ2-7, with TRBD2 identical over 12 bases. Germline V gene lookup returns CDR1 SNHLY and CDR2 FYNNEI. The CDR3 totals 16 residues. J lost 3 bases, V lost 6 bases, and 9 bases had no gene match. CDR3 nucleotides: TGTGCCAGCAGGCCGGGACTAGCGGGCCCTAACTACGAGCAGTACTTC. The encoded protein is CASRPGLAGPNYEQYF.

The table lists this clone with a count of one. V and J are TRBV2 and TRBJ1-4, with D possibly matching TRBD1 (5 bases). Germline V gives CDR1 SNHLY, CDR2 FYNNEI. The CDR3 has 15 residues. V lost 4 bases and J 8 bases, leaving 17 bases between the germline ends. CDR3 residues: CASSALRGVGEKLFF. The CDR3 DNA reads TGTGCCAGCAGTGCCCTCCGGGGGGTGGGGGAAAAACTGTTTTTT.

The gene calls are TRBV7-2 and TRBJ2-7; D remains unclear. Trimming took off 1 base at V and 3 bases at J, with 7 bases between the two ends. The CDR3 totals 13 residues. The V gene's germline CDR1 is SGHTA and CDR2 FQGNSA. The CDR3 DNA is TGTGCCAGCAGCTTAGGACATTTCTACGAGCAGTACTTC. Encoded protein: CASSLGHFYEQYF.

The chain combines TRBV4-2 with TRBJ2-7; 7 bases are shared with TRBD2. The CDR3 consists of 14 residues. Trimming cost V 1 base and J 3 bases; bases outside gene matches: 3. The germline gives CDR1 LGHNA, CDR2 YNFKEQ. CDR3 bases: TGTGCCAGCAGCCAAGCCACGGGGGGCTACGAGCAGTACTTC. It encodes CASSQATGGYEQYF.

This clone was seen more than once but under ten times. CDR3 loop: CASSGLGYEQFF. CDR3 nucleotide sequence: TGTGCCAGCAGTGGACTAGGGTATGAGCAGTTCTTC. The chain uses TRBV6-1 and TRBJ2-1; tentatively, D is TRBD2 (6 bases). Germline V gives CDR1 MNHNS, CDR2 SASEGT. The CDR3 totals 12 residues. Trimming shortened V by 4 bases and J by 8 bases, and 9 bases separated the two germline ends.

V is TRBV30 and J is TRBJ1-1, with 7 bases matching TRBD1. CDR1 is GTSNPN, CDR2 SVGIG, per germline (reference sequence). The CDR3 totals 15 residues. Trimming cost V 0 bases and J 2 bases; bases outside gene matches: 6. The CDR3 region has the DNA TGTGCCTGGAGTGTACCCGGACAGGTAAACACTGAAGCTTTCTTT. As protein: CAWSVPGQVNTEAFF. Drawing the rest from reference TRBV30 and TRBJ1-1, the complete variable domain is SQTIHQWPATLVQPVGSPLSLECTVEGTSNPNLYWYRQAAGRGLQLLFYSVGIGQISSEVPQNLSASRPQDRQFILSSKKLLLSDSGFYLCAWSVPGQVNTEAFFGQGTRLTVV.

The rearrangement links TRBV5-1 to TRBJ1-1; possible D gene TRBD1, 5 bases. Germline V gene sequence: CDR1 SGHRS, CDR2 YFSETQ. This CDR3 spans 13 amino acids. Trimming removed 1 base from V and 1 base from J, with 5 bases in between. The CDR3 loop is CASSLQGNTEAFF. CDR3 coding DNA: TGCGCCAGCAGCTTGCAGGGGAACACTGAAGCTTTCTTT. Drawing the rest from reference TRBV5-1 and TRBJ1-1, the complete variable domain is KAGVTQTPRYLIKTRGQQVTLSCSPISGHRSVSWYQQTPGQGLQFLFEYFSETQRNKGNFPGRFSGRQFSNSRSEMNVSTLELGDSALYLCASSLQGNTEAFFGQGTRLTVV.

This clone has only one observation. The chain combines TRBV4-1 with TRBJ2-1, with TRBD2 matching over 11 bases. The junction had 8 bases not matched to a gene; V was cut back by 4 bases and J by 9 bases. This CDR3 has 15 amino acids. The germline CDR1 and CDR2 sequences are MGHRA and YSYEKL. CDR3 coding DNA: TGCGCCAGCAGCCCGTTGGGACTAGCGGTGGGTGAGCAGTTCTTC. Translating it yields CASSPLGLAVGEQFF.

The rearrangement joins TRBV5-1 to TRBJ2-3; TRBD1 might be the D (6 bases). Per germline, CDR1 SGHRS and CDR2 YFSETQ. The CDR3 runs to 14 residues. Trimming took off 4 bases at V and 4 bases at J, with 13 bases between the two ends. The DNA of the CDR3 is TGCGCCAGCAGCCACGACAGGTTCCCAGATACGCAGTATTTT. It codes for CASSHDRFPDTQYF.

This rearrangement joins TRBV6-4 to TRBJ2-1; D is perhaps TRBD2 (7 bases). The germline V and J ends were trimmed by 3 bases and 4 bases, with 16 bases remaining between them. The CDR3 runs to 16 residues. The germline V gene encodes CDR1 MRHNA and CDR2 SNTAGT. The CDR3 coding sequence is TGTGCCAGCAGTGAGGGGGGGCAGGGACCATACAATGAGCAGTTCTTC. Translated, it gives CASSEGGQGPYNEQFF.

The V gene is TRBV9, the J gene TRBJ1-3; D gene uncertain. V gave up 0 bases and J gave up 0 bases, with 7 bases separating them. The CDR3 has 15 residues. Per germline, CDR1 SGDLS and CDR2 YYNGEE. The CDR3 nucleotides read TGTGCCAGCAGCGTAGCCCCGGGCTCTGGAAACACCATATATTTT. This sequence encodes CASSVAPGSGNTIYF.

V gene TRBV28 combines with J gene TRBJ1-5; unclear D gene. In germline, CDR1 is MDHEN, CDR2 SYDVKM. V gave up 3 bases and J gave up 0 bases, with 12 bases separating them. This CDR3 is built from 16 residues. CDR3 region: CASSLYGLYSNQPQHF. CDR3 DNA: TGTGCCAGCAGTTTGTACGGACTTTATAGCAATCAGCCCCAGCATTTT.

The DNA for the CDR3 is TGCGCCAGCAGCCAACGGGGGGGGCTGAGCTCTGGAAACACCATATATTTT. Amino acid sequence: CASSQRGGLSSGNTIYF. The chain employs TRBV4-1 and TRBJ1-3, with D possibly TRBD1 on 6 matching bases. Trimming cost V 2 bases and J 0 bases, with 14 bases left between them. From germline, CDR1 is MGHRA and CDR2 YSYEKL. There are 17 residues in the CDR3.

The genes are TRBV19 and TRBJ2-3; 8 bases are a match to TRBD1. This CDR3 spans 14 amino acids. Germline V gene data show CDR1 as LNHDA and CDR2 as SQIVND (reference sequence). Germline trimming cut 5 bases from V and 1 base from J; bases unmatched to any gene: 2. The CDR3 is CASSWDRRTDTQYF. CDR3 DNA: TGTGCCAGTAGTTGGGACAGGCGCACAGATACGCAGTATTTT.

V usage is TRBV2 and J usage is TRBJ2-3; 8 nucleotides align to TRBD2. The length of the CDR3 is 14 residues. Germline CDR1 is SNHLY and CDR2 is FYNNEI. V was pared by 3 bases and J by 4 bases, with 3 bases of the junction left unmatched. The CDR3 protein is CASSEGREADTQYF. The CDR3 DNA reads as TGTGCCAGCAGTGAGGGGCGGGAGGCAGATACGCAGTATTTT.

CDR3 protein: CATRKQGLDEKLFF. In DNA, the CDR3 is TGTGCTACCCGAAAACAGGGATTAGATGAAAAACTGTTTTTT. V gene TRBV25-1 combines with J gene TRBJ1-4; weak D call: TRBD1 (6 bases). This CDR3 contains 14 residues. Per the germline V gene, CDR1 is MGHDK and CDR2 is SYGVNS.

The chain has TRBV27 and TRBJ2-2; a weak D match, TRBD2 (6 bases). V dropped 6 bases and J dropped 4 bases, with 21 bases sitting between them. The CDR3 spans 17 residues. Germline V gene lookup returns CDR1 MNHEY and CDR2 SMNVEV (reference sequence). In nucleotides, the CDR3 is TGTGCCAGCAGCCAGACGGGACTGCGGGGCATCACCGGGGAGCTGTTTTTT. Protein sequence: CASSQTGLRGITGELFF.

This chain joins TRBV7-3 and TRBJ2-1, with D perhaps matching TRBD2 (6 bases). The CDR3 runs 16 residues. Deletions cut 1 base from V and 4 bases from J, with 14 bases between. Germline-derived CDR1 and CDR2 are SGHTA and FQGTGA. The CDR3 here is CASSLRAGTPYNEQFF. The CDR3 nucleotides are TGTGCCAGCAGCTTAAGGGCCGGGACTCCTTACAATGAGCAGTTCTTC.

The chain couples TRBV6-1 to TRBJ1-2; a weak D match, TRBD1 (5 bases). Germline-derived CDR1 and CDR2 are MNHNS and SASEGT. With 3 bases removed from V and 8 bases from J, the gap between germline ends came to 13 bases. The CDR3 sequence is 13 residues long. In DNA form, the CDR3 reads TGTGCCAGCAGTGACGTGGGGGGGGAGGGCTACACCTTC. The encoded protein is CASSDVGGEGYTF.